These 7 T cell receptor beta chains came from one sample sequenced in a study of blood T cell repertoires in COVID-19. This table comes from immunoSEQ multiplex PCR, and its TCRdb copy is limited to in-frame clones, with some not included. The sample includes around 20,000 clones, around nine tenths of them seen just once. Sequencing was done on a sample of peripheral blood. The source of these receptors is a human donor in a cohort sampled during active COVID-19.

This clone was picked up one time. The J gene is TRBJ2-1, the V gene TRBV28, with 10 bases aligning to TRBD1. Germline loops: CDR1 MDHEN, CDR2 SYDVKM. The V and J ends lost 7 bases and 9 bases, in that order; junction bases with no gene match: 12. CDR3 length: 15 residues. In nucleotides, the CDR3 is TGTGCCAGCACCTTCCCGGGACAGGGGAGTATTGAGCAGTTCTTC. It encodes CASTFPGQGSIEQFF.

This clone was seen a handful of times. This rearrangement joins TRBV5-1 to TRBJ1-2; 7 bases are a match to TRBD1. V shed 4 bases, J shed 3 bases, and the junction held 6 bases outside the gene matches. The CDR3 length is 14 residues. Germline loops: CDR1 SGHRS, CDR2 YFSETQ. The CDR3 is CASSPGQDHYGYTF. CDR3 DNA: TGCGCCAGCAGCCCCGGACAGGACCACTATGGCTACACCTTC.

This chain joins TRBV4-1 and TRBJ2-1; tentatively, D is TRBD1 (6 bases). CDR3 length: 16 residues. V lost 0 bases, J lost 5 bases, and 14 bases lay in between. Germline values: CDR1 MGHRA, CDR2 YSYEKL. CDR3 loop: CASSQERGSNDNEQFF. The CDR3 region has the DNA TGCGCCAGCAGCCAAGAGAGGGGGAGTAACGACAATGAGCAGTTCTTC.

This chain connects TRBV6-6 to TRBJ2-7; 12 bases map to TRBD2. CDR3 length: 16 amino acids. Germline values: CDR1 MNHNY, CDR2 SVGAGI (reference sequence). V lost 0 bases to trimming and J lost 5 bases; unmatched junction nucleotides: 5. As DNA, the CDR3 is TGTGCCAGCAGTTACTCGACTAGCGGGAGAGGCGACGAGCAGTACTTC. It codes for CASSYSTSGRGDEQYF.

This chain uses TRBV5-1 with TRBJ1-1; D may be TRBD1 (6 bases). Per the germline V gene, CDR1 is SGHRS and CDR2 is YFSETQ. There are 14 residues in the CDR3. Deletions cut 4 bases from V and 1 base from J, with 11 bases between. This CDR3 reads CASSPMGQNTEAFF. CDR3 sequence (DNA): TGCGCCAGCAGCCCAATGGGACAGAACACTGAAGCTTTCTTT.

The chain recombines TRBV6-2 or TRBV6-3 with TRBJ2-7, with TRBD1 identical over 9 bases. The length of the CDR3 is 15 residues. Trimming at V came to 4 bases and at J to 5 bases, leaving 9 bases not matched to a gene. From germline, CDR1 is MNHEY and CDR2 SVGEGT. CDR3 sequence (DNA): TGTGCCAGCAGTTTAATGGGGACAGGGCGGAACGAGCAGTACTTC. It encodes CASSLMGTGRNEQYF.

The V and J genes are TRBV11-2 and TRBJ2-7; 9 bases line up with TRBD1. The CDR3 is 14 amino acids. Per germline, CDR1 SGHAT and CDR2 FQNNGV. J was trimmed by 7 bases and V by 2 bases; bases with no gene match: 6. CDR3 in DNA: TGTGCCAGCAGCTTACCACAGGGGGCCCAAGAGCAGTACTTC. It encodes CASSLPQGAQEQYF.